A selection of T cell receptor beta chains follows, all from one sample in a study of blood T cell repertoires in COVID-19. This table comes from immunoSEQ multiplex PCR, and its TCRdb copy is limited to in-frame clones, with some not included. The repertoire includes approximately 460,000 clones, roughly 87% of them detected once, and 0.75% to 0.9% sits in the top ten. Sequencing input: peripheral blood. The origin of the receptors is a man between 18 and 35 years old with COVID-19, enrolled during active disease. Both conserved end residues are part of each CDR3. D genes are given only for firm matches. Size is omitted from some rows. Given values are once, few, many or a class for expanded clones.

abundance: -
v_gene: TRBV3-1/TRBV3-2
j_gene: TRBJ2-4
d_gene: -
CDR3aa: CASSPGLIRKNIQYF
CDR3nt: TGTGCCAGCAGCCCCGGACTCATCCGGAAAAACATTCAGTACTTC

abundance: -
v_gene: TRBV7-2
j_gene: TRBJ2-5
d_gene: TRBD2
CDR3aa: CASSLEAAVGRETQYF
CDR3nt: TGTGCCAGCAGCTTAGAGGCGGCCGTCGGGAGGGAGACCCAGTACTTC

abundance: once
v_gene: TRBV14
j_gene: TRBJ1-4
d_gene: TRBD1
CDR3aa: CASSQQGATNEKLFF
CDR3nt: TGTGCCAGCAGCCAACAGGGGGCAACTAATGAAAAACTGTTTTTT

abundance: -
v_gene: TRBV2
j_gene: TRBJ2-7
d_gene: -
CDR3aa: CASSERQTYEQYF
CDR3nt: TGTGCCAGCAGTGAAAGACAGACCTACGAGCAGTACTTC

abundance: -
v_gene: TRBV5-1
j_gene: TRBJ2-2
d_gene: -
CDR3aa: CASSFPPTGRDTGELFF
CDR3nt: TGCGCCAGCAGCTTTCCGCCCACAGGGCGGGACACCGGGGAGCTGTTTTTT

abundance: -
v_gene: TRBV19
j_gene: TRBJ2-7
d_gene: TRBD2
CDR3aa: CASSLRLAGASLFVHEQYF
CDR3nt: TGTGCCAGTAGTCTAAGACTAGCGGGGGCCTCGCTGTTCGTCCACGAGCAGTACTTC

abundance: -
v_gene: TRBV5-4
j_gene: TRBJ2-1
d_gene: -
CDR3aa: CASSSGSSYNEQFF
CDR3nt: TGTGCCAGCAGCTCGGGGAGCTCCTACAATGAGCAGTTCTTC

abundance: -
v_gene: TRBV19
j_gene: TRBJ1-5
d_gene: TRBD1
CDR3aa: CATAGTDPNQPQHF
CDR3nt: TGTGCCACAGCCGGGACAGACCCTAATCAGCCCCAGCATTTT

abundance: -
v_gene: TRBV29-1
j_gene: TRBJ1-1
d_gene: -
CDR3aa: CSVVGGATEAFF
CDR3nt: TGCAGCGTTGTGGGAGGGGCCACTGAAGCTTTCTTT

abundance: once
v_gene: TRBV2
j_gene: TRBJ2-1
d_gene: TRBD2
CDR3aa: CASSSGLAEGNEQFF
CDR3nt: TGTGCCAGCAGCTCGGGACTAGCGGAGGGGAATGAGCAGTTCTTC

abundance: -
v_gene: TRBV6-5
j_gene: TRBJ2-7
d_gene: TRBD2
CDR3aa: CASSWLAGGLSYEQYF
CDR3nt: TGTGCCAGCAGTTGGTTAGCGGGAGGGCTGTCCTACGAGCAGTACTTC

abundance: many
v_gene: TRBV29-1
j_gene: TRBJ2-7
d_gene: -
CDR3aa: CSVVVTGPDEQYF
CDR3nt: TGCAGCGTTGTAGTAACTGGTCCCGACGAGCAGTACTTC

abundance: -
v_gene: TRBV5-6
j_gene: TRBJ1-6
d_gene: -
CDR3aa: CASSSFNSPLHF
CDR3nt: TGTGCCAGCAGCTCTTTTAATTCACCCCTCCACTTT

abundance: -
v_gene: TRBV7-2
j_gene: TRBJ2-1
d_gene: TRBD1
CDR3aa: CASSKRPGGPYNEQFF
CDR3nt: TGTGCCAGCAGCAAGAGGCCAGGGGGTCCCTACAATGAGCAGTTCTTC

abundance: -
v_gene: TRBV2
j_gene: TRBJ1-5
d_gene: TRBD1
CDR3aa: CASRFDRGGTQPQHF
CDR3nt: TGTGCCAGCAGATTCGACAGGGGAGGTACTCAGCCCCAGCATTTT

abundance: -
v_gene: TRBV21-1
j_gene: TRBJ2-1
d_gene: -
CDR3aa: CASSGTGEDYNEQFF
CDR3nt: TGTGCCAGCAGCGGGACAGGGGAAGATTACAATGAGCAGTTCTTC

abundance: -
v_gene: TRBV7-9
j_gene: TRBJ1-1
d_gene: -
CDR3aa: CASSFSSLFNTEAFF
CDR3nt: TGTGCCAGCAGCTTCAGTAGCCTTTTCAACACTGAAGCTTTCTTT

abundance: -
v_gene: TRBV5-6
j_gene: TRBJ2-7
d_gene: -
CDR3aa: CASSLESGPYEQYF
CDR3nt: TGTGCCAGCAGCTTGGAGTCAGGGCCCTACGAGCAGTACTTC

abundance: -
v_gene: TRBV2
j_gene: TRBJ1-5
d_gene: TRBD1
CDR3aa: CASSSGTGFYQPQHF
CDR3nt: TGTGCCAGCAGCTCCGGGACAGGCTTTTATCAGCCCCAGCATTTT